This T cell receptor beta chain was identified during a study of blood T cell repertoires in COVID-19. Across the study: Whether acute or convalescent, the COVID-19 samples came from the United States, Italy and Spain. In each case, the material was cDNA or gDNA derived from T cells, B-cell-depleted T cells, or PBMCs.

How the authors handled the data: Reference gene primer amplification gave estimated nucleated cell counts. Produced via immunoSEQ multiplex PCR; TCRdb's table is partial and in-frame only. For V, J and clone size, that table is used; D and trimming come from the DNA. The table shows 200,000 to 250,000 clones, with 65% to 90% occurring only once. The CDR3 sequence is 13 residues long. Trimming took 3 bases from V and 4 from J, leaving 9 bases between them. Germline V lookup: CDR1 MNHNS, CDR2 SASEGT. This chain uses TRBV6-1 with TRBJ1-2; D remains unclear. The TCR sequence derives from a man in his fifties with acute or convalescent COVID-19. Sample: peripheral blood. This chain's CDR3 is CASSDPDTYGYTF. CDR3 coding DNA: TGTGCCAGCAGTGACCCTGACACCTATGGCTACACCTTC.